A selection of T cell receptor beta chains follows, all from one sample in a study of blood T cell repertoires in COVID-19. The data were produced by immunoSEQ multiplex PCR, yet TCRdb's version contains in-frame clones alone and is incomplete. The data hold some 140,000 clones, with over 60% observed a single time. Sequences were obtained from peripheral blood. All receptors derive from a man older than 75 with acute or convalescent COVID-19. CDR3s leave out the opening cysteine and the closing phenylalanine or tryptophan. Clone sizes are given selectively: once, few, many, or a class where the clone is expanded.

ASSLDRTGNEQF TRBJ2-1 . TRBV11-2
ASSRTGGNTEAF TRBJ1-1 . TRBV5-1
ASSILAGTGELF TRBJ2-2 . TRBV19
ASSSVDRGQTQY TRBJ2-5 . TRBV6-6
AVREPRASSYEQY TRBJ2-7 . TRBV7-9
ASSPSFGTGEVDGYT TRBJ1-2 . TRBV27
ASSPQFGSGQETQY TRBJ2-5 . TRBV18
ASSNRGNYGYT TRBJ1-2 . TRBV6-5
AISESNADLNYGYT TRBJ1-2 . TRBV10-3
ASSQGANEQF TRBJ2-1 once TRBV12-3/TRBV12-4
ASSSRGREGLAKNIQY TRBJ2-4 . TRBV5-6
ASSQDFGGYTTDTQY TRBJ2-3 few TRBV3-1/TRBV3-2
ASSPGQGGQY TRBJ2-3 many TRBV12-3/TRBV12-4
ASSPPRTGESYEQY TRBJ2-7 . TRBV4-3
ASSSTGQISYNEQF TRBJ2-1 . TRBV7-9
ATSDARTGVSGYT TRBJ1-2 . TRBV24-1
ASSNSRGGYGYT TRBJ1-2 . TRBV6-2/TRBV6-3
ASSEGGQGGFGKLF TRBJ1-4 . TRBV6-1
AITSGNTEAF TRBJ1-1 . TRBV10-3
ASSFYKGLAGFNEQF TRBJ2-1 . TRBV27
ASSPGSGVTDTQY TRBJ2-3 . TRBV9
ASSPQTEGETQY TRBJ2-5 . TRBV6-6
ASSLDPGFPLH TRBJ1-6 . TRBV27
ASSEDRGWYEQY TRBJ2-7 . TRBV5-1
ASSRSGGQGSQPQH TRBJ1-5 . TRBV6-2/TRBV6-3
AWRAGLGGYT TRBJ1-2 . TRBV30
ASSQDLLKKLF TRBJ1-4 . TRBV3-1/TRBV3-2
ASIPDSLNTGELF TRBJ2-2 . TRBV19
ATSRRGPSDGYT TRBJ1-2 . TRBV15
ASSYPLAGVPSSSYNEQF TRBJ2-1 . TRBV28
SASWREEAF TRBJ1-1 . TRBV20-1
ASNPGGTGNTIY TRBJ1-3 . TRBV28
ASSHRDRDEKLF TRBJ1-4 . TRBV3-1/TRBV3-2
ASSSGTSGGAQETQY TRBJ2-5 . TRBV5-4
ASSLAGAEETQY TRBJ2-5 . TRBV7-6